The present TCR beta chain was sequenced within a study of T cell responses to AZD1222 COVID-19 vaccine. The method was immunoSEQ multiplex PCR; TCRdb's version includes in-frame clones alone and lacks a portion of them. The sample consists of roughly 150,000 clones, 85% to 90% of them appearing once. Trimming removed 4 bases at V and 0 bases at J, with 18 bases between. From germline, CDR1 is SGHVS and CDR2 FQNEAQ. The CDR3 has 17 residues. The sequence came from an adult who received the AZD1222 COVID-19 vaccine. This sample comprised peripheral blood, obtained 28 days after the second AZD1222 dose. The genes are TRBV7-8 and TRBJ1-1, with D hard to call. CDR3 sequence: CASSSRAAVSMNTEAFF. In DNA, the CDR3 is TGTGCCAGCAGCTCCCGCGCGGCAGTATCCATGAACACTGAAGCTTTCTTT.